A selection of T cell receptor beta chains follows, all from one sample in a study of CD8+CD57+ T cells in acquired aplastic anemia. TCRdb fed the reads into MiXCR, producing one record per CDR3 protein. Of approximately 380,000 distinct CDR3 sequences in the sample, just under 70% are singletons; the top ten hold under 5%. The source material was sorted CD4+, CD8+, or CD8+CD57+ T cells (not recorded which) from PBMCs. These receptors were obtained from a human donor in good health, serving as a control. Each CDR3 is given with its conserved first and last residue. Each record gives: clone size, J gene, V gene, D gene, CDR3 DNA, CDR3 protein. A D gene is named only where the DNA matches it firmly. Size values are once, few and many counts, or a class for expanded clones, and some rows have none.

size: .; J: TRBJ2-2; V: TRBV7-9; D: .; DNA: TGTGCCAGCAGCCTTGGACATGGTATCAACCAGCAGCAGTTTTTT; CDR3: CASSLGHGINQQQFF
size: .; J: TRBJ1-1; V: TRBV10-3; D: TRBD1; DNA: TGTGCCATCAGGCAGGGGGCGAGCGGGGAGGCGTTCTTT; CDR3: CAIRQGASGEAFF
size: .; J: TRBJ2-7; V: TRBV7-2; D: .; DNA: TGTGCCAGCAGCTTAGCGCTAGGCGGACCCTACGAGCAGTTC; CDR3: CASSLALGGPYEQF
size: few; J: TRBJ1-4; V: TRBV18; D: .; DNA: TGTGCCAGCTCACCAGGGGAGGTTGAAAAACTGTTTTTT; CDR3: CASSPGEVEKLFF
size: few; J: TRBJ1-4; V: TRBV30; D: TRBD1; DNA: TGTGCCTGGAGTGAAGGGAGGGGGCGTAACGAAAAACTGTTTTTT; CDR3: CAWSEGRGRNEKLFF
size: .; J: TRBJ2-7; V: TRBV11-2; D: .; DNA: TGCGCCAGCAACCAACCGCAGGGTATCGCATATACGCAGTACTTC; CDR3: CASNQPQGIAYTQYF
size: few; J: TRBJ1-1; V: TRBV20-1; D: .; DNA: TGCAGTGCTACAGGCCCTGGACGTACGAACACTGAAGCTTTCTTT; CDR3: CSATGPGRTNTEAFF
size: .; J: TRBJ2-3; V: TRBV5-4; D: TRBD1; DNA: TGTGCCAGCAGCGTGACAGGGAGCACAGATACGCAGTATTTT; CDR3: CASSVTGSTDTQYF
size: many; J: TRBJ2-1; V: TRBV11-2; D: .; DNA: TGTGCCAGCAGCTCCAACCCTCAGTCCTACAATGAGCAGTTCTTC; CDR3: CASSSNPQSYNEQFF
size: .; J: TRBJ1-3; V: TRBV11-2; D: .; DNA: TGTGCCAGCAGCTTAGAACCCCTCTTGGGAAACACCATATATTTT; CDR3: CASSLEPLLGNTIYF
size: few; J: TRBJ1-5; V: TRBV20-1; D: .; DNA: TGCAGTGCTAGAAGACTAGCGGGGGGACCCTACGAGCATTTT; CDR3: CSARRLAGGPYEHF
size: .; J: TRBJ1-3; V: TRBV2; D: .; DNA: TGTGCCAGCAGCCTCATTGGAAACACCATATATTGG; CDR3: CASSLIGNTIYW
size: many; J: TRBJ2-7; V: TRBV14; D: .; DNA: TGTGCCAGCAGCAGGGACATCCTCTACGAGCAGTACTTC; CDR3: CASSRDILYEQYF
size: many; J: TRBJ2-2; V: TRBV9; D: TRBD2; DNA: TGTGCCAGCAGCCTTAGCGGGGGGGCCGGGGAGCTGTTTTTT; CDR3: CASSLSGGAGELFF
size: few; J: TRBJ2-2; V: TRBV25-1; D: .; DNA: TGTGCCAGCGAAGTCACTGACACCGGGGAGCTGTTTTTT; CDR3: CASEVTDTGELFF
size: .; J: TRBJ1-2; V: TRBV20-1; D: .; DNA: TGCAGTGCTAGATCCGCCAGCCCCAACCGGGGATATGGCTACACCTTC; CDR3: CSARSASPNRGYGYTF
size: .; J: TRBJ1-5; V: TRBV7-6; D: .; DNA: TGTGCCACCAGCAGAGGGATCCAGCCCCAGCATTTT; CDR3: CATSRGIQPQHF
size: .; J: TRBJ1-6; V: TRBV5-4; D: .; DNA: TGTGCCACCAGCCCAGGACACTCTAAGCTATGGACACAGAATTCGCCCCTCCACTTT; CDR3: CATSPGHSKLWTQNSPLHF
size: .; J: TRBJ2-7; V: TRBV6-6; D: TRBD1; DNA: TGTGCCAGCAGCCCCTCCCCAGGGGGACCTTACTACGAGCAGTACTTC; CDR3: CASSPSPGGPYYEQYF
size: .; J: TRBJ1-3; V: TRBV15; D: .; DNA: TGTGCCACCAGCAGAGATCACGACGGAAACACCATATATTTT; CDR3: CATSRDHDGNTIYF
size: .; J: TRBJ1-1; V: TRBV2; D: TRBD1; DNA: TGTGCCAGCAGCCCCATGGGACAGGGGGAGAATTCTGGCGCTTTCTTT; CDR3: CASSPMGQGENSGAFF
size: .; J: TRBJ1-2; V: TRBV7-2; D: .; DNA: TGTGCCAGCAGCTCCAGGGGACGCTCCTATGGCTACACCTTC; CDR3: CASSSRGRSYGYTF
size: .; J: TRBJ1-5; V: TRBV20-1; D: .; DNA: TGCAGTGCTTGGGGGGGACCGAGTAACAATCAGCCCCAGCATTTT; CDR3: CSAWGGPSNNQPQHF